This T cell receptor beta chain was found in a study of blood T cell repertoires in COVID-19. Turning to the study itself: Collection of acute and convalescent COVID-19 samples took place in the United States, Italy and Spain. PBMCs, B-cell-depleted T cells, or T cells provided the cDNA or gDNA that made up the material.

The V gene's germline CDR1 is LGHNA and CDR2 YSLEER. The ends lost 1 base at V and 2 bases at J; junction bases unmatched: 7. The CDR3 extends over 18 amino acids. TCRdb's copy holds only in-frame clones and misses some; the assay was immunoSEQ multiplex PCR. This table holds roughly 220,000 clones, under 90% found once. The specimen was peripheral blood. The TCR was taken from a man older than 75 with acute or convalescent COVID-19. This rearrangement joins TRBV4-3 to TRBJ2-2; TRBD2 matches 10 bases. This CDR3 is CASSQGALAGTNTGELFF. The CDR3 nucleotides are TGCGCCAGCAGCCAAGGGGCACTAGCGGGAACAAACACCGGGGAGCTGTTTTTT.